This passage covers 21 T cell receptor beta chains from one sample sequenced in a study of blood T cell repertoires in COVID-19. TCRdb's copy holds only in-frame clones and misses some; the assay was immunoSEQ multiplex PCR. The repertoire includes some 380,000 clones, roughly 80% of them detected once, and over 0.95% sits in the top ten. Sequencing input: peripheral blood. Source of these receptors: a human donor with acute or convalescent COVID-19. The donor label of this sample is uncertain.

The chain recombines TRBV27 with TRBJ1-6; 7 nucleotides match TRBD1. V lost 2 bases and J lost 7; bases outside the gene matches: 8. The CDR3 is 16 amino acids. In germline, CDR1 is MNHEY, CDR2 SMNVEV (reference sequence). The CDR3 bases are TGTGCCAGCAGTTTACAGACAGGGAGGTCCAATTCACCCCTCCACTTT. It translates to CASSLQTGRSNSPLHF.

The chain employs TRBV6-5 and TRBJ1-2; 9 bases agree with TRBD1. The CDR3 has 13 amino acids. The V segment lost 5 bases and the J segment 8 bases; nucleotides outside the gene matches: 6. Germline V gene lookup returns CDR1 MNHEY and CDR2 SVGAGI. CDR3 residues: CASSNRGLRGYTF. The DNA of the CDR3 is TGTGCCAGCAGTAACAGGGGGCTGCGGGGCTACACCTTC.

The chain combines TRBV5-8 with TRBJ1-4; D perhaps matches TRBD1 (5 bases). Germline-derived CDR1 and CDR2 are SGHTS and YDEGEE. CDR3 length: 16 residues. V lost 6 bases and J 3 bases, leaving 18 bases between the germline ends. The CDR3 DNA sequence: TGTGCCAGCAAGGTCTACCTGACAGAACCTAATGAAAAACTGTTTTTT. This gives the protein CASKVYLTEPNEKLFF.

The chain links TRBV28 to TRBJ1-4, with D maybe TRBD1 (6 bases). The CDR3 loop spans 14 amino acids. V was trimmed by 5 bases and J by 4 bases, leaving 11 bases between them. Germline CDR1 MDHEN, CDR2 SYDVKM. CDR3 DNA sequence: TGTGCCAGCAGTCAAACAGGGTATAATGAAAAACTGTTTTTT. Translation gives CASSQTGYNEKLFF.

The table lists this clone with many counts. J is TRBJ2-1 and V is TRBV4-1, with a tentative D call TRBD2 (6 bases). The ends were cut back, 5 bases at V and 6 bases at J, with 17 bases in the middle. The V gene's germline CDR1 is MGHRA and CDR2 YSYEKL. This CDR3 has 15 residues. CDR3 region: CASSLPGLAANEQFF. CDR3 nucleotides: TGCGCCAGCAGCTTACCGGGACTGGCAGCCAATGAGCAGTTCTTC.

V usage is TRBV6-1 and J usage is TRBJ1-1, with 7 nucleotides matching TRBD1. The CDR3 has 16 residues. V lost 4 bases to trimming and J lost 5 bases; unmatched junction nucleotides: 13. Germline values: CDR1 MNHNS, CDR2 SASEGT. CDR3 residues: CASSGGRQGILTEAFF. CDR3 DNA: TGTGCCAGCAGTGGCGGACGACAGGGCATATTAACTGAAGCTTTCTTT.

This rearrangement joins TRBV7-9 to TRBJ1-1; 10 bases are shared with TRBD1. Trimming at V came to 5 bases and at J to 4 bases, leaving 4 bases not matched to a gene. CDR1 and CDR2 from the germline V gene are SEHNR and FQNEAQ (reference sequence). This CDR3 has 14 residues. The CDR3 here is CASSDRQGATEAFF. CDR3 sequence (DNA): TGTGCCAGCAGCGACCGACAGGGGGCCACTGAAGCTTTCTTT.

This clone came up once. CDR3 DNA: TGTGCCAGCAGCCGTAGCGGGAGTGGAGAGACCCAGTACTTC. Its translation is CASSRSGSGETQYF. The chain uses TRBV7-7 and TRBJ2-5; 9 bases are shared with TRBD2. V lost 5 bases and J lost 4; bases outside the gene matches: 5. The germline V gene encodes CDR1 SSHAT and CDR2 FNYEAQ (reference sequence). This CDR3 contains 14 residues.

Concerning this clone itself: At the DNA level, this CDR3 is encoded by other sequences in the same sample as well. This chain links TRBV5-1 with TRBJ1-2; tentative D call: TRBD1 (6 bases). The CDR3 has 15 residues. V dropped 0 bases and J dropped 2 bases, with 11 bases sitting between them. Germline V CDR1 and CDR2: SGHRS, YFSETQ. In nucleotides, the CDR3 is TGCGCCAGCAGCTTGGTGGCAGGGGTGAACTATGGCTACACCTTC. Translating gives CASSLVAGVNYGYTF.

This chain connects TRBV18 to TRBJ2-3, with D possibly being TRBD2 (6 bases). Germline CDR1 KGHSH, CDR2 LQKENI. The V end lost 6 bases, the J end lost 5 bases, and 12 bases lay between the germline ends. The CDR3 runs 13 residues. The CDR3 loop reads CASSLGTGDTQYF. For the CDR3, the DNA is TGTGCCAGCTCCCTCGGGACTGGAGATACGCAGTATTTT.

V usage is TRBV9 and J usage is TRBJ1-3, with a weak D call TRBD1 (6 bases). The CDR3 extends over 15 amino acids. Trimming shortened V by 7 bases and J by 2 bases, and 16 bases separated the two germline ends. Germline CDR1 is SGDLS and CDR2 is YYNGEE. As DNA, the CDR3 is TGTGCCAGCGCCACAGGGCGGCGAACTGGAAACACCATATATTTT. Protein product: CASATGRRTGNTIYF.

This clone has just one count. The rearrangement links TRBV3-1 (or the pseudogene TRBV3-2) to TRBJ2-7; TRBD2 matches at 9 bases. The V gene's germline CDR1 is LGHDT and CDR2 YNNKEL (reference sequence). Trimming at V came to 4 bases and at J to 5 bases, leaving 9 bases not matched to a gene. CDR3 length: 15 residues. The CDR3 DNA reads as TGTGCCAGCAGCCCCTTGGCGGGAGGGAGAAACGAGCAGTACTTC. Amino acids: CASSPLAGGRNEQYF.

This clone was counted between two and nine times. The chain joins TRBV6-5 to TRBJ1-2; unclear D gene. V lost 2 bases and J 2 bases, leaving 6 bases between the germline ends. This CDR3 region has 13 residues. The V gene's germline CDR1 is MNHEY and CDR2 SVGAGI. DNA of the CDR3: TGTGCCAGCAGTTACGGCAGAAACTATGGCTACACCTTC. Translated, it gives CASSYGRNYGYTF.

CDR3 DNA: TGTGCCAGCAGTGATGGCCGCCTGGTCCATCAGCCCCAGCATTTT. This gives the protein CASSDGRLVHQPQHF. The J gene is TRBJ1-5, the V gene TRBV2; D gene unclear. CDR3 length: 15 amino acids. Trimming shortened V by 3 bases and J by 5 bases, and 14 bases separated the two germline ends. Germline V gene data show CDR1 as SNHLY and CDR2 as FYNNEI. Looking up the rest from reference TRBV2 and TRBJ1-5 gives the full variable domain: EPEVTQTPSHQVTQMGQEVILRCVPISNHLYFYWYRQILGQKVEFLVSFYNNEISEKSEIFDDQFSVERPDGSNFTLKIRSTKLEDSAMYFCASSDGRLVHQPQHFGDGTRLSIL.

J is TRBJ2-5 and V is TRBV18; D is ambiguous. This CDR3 region has 14 residues. Trimming shortened V by 2 bases and J by 0 bases, and 7 bases separated the two germline ends. The germline V gene encodes CDR1 KGHSH and CDR2 LQKENI. CDR3 sequence reads: CASSPLQNQETQYF. CDR3 nucleotide sequence: TGTGCCAGCTCACCATTACAGAACCAAGAGACCCAGTACTTC.

The chain links TRBV9 to TRBJ2-3, with 16 positions matching TRBD2. Per germline, CDR1 SGDLS and CDR2 YYNGEE. The CDR3 is made up of 17 amino acids. The V gene end was trimmed by 4 bases and the J gene end by 6 bases; junction bases not matched to a gene: 8. The CDR3 sequence is CASSTGLAGGKEDTQYF. For the CDR3, the DNA is TGTGCCAGCAGCACGGGACTAGCGGGAGGGAAGGAGGATACGCAGTATTTT.

The chain combines TRBV7-9 with TRBJ1-2; 7 bases map to TRBD1. Losses at the gene ends were 7 bases for V and 6 bases for J; bases not matched to a gene: 11. This CDR3 comprises 14 residues. Germline CDR1 is SEHNR and CDR2 is FQNEAQ (reference sequence). The CDR3 nucleotides are TGTGCCAGCACCCTAACAGGGGCGGAGGATGGCTACACCTTC. Translated: CASTLTGAEDGYTF.

The J gene is TRBJ1-4, the V gene TRBV10-3; D is perhaps TRBD1 (5 bases). The V end was cut by 6 bases, the J end by 3 bases, with 5 bases between. Germline V gene lookup returns CDR1 ENHRY and CDR2 SYGVKD. The CDR3 has 12 residues. The CDR3 region has the DNA TGTGCCATCAGGGGGCCTAATGAAAAACTGTTTTTT. Its translation is CAIRGPNEKLFF.

This chain uses TRBV7-9 with TRBJ2-3; TRBD2 aligns across 10 bases. The CDR3 runs to 14 residues. Looked up from germline, CDR1 is SEHNR and CDR2 is FQNEAQ (reference sequence). V was clipped by 5 bases and J by 3 bases; unmatched bases: 2. The CDR3, as DNA: TGTGCCAGCAGCCTGACTAGCGGGACAGATACGCAGTATTTT. Translated: CASSLTSGTDTQYF.

The V and J genes are TRBV11-1 and TRBJ1-2; TRBD1 might be the D (6 bases). V shed 5 bases and J shed 6 bases, with 19 bases lying between them. The CDR3 consists of 15 residues. CDR1 and CDR2 (germline): SGHAT, FQDESV (reference sequence). This CDR3 is CASSLTATGPNGYTF. CDR3 DNA: TGTGCCAGCAGCCTTACCGCGACAGGCCCCAATGGCTACACCTTC.

The count of this clone is one. This chain links TRBV4-1 with TRBJ1-1, with 7 bases aligning to TRBD1. Germline values: CDR1 MGHRA, CDR2 YSYEKL. The CDR3 length is 16 residues. V was pared by 1 base and J by 1 base, with 6 bases of the junction left unmatched. The CDR3 DNA reads as TGCGCCAGCAGCCAAGTGACAGGGTGGGAGAACACTGAAGCTTTCTTT. As protein: CASSQVTGWENTEAFF.